Presented here are 18 T cell receptor beta chains from one specimen sequenced in a study of shared clonotypes between healthy human individuals. CD8 cells regarded as naive lacked CD45RO, were positively chosen for CCR7, and omitted terminally differentiated effector memory CD45RA+ cells. Produced via immunoSEQ multiplex PCR; TCRdb's table is partial and in-frame only. The sample includes some 2,100,000 clones, approximately 94% of them seen just once. The sequencing sample was made of naive CD8+ T cells from PBMCs. The receptors originated from a young man in good health. Some clones in this sample may be carry-over from other donors' samples.

This clone occurred once. The chain combines TRBV5-6 with TRBJ2-4; D is perhaps TRBD2 (5 bases). Germline V gives CDR1 SGHDT, CDR2 YYEEEE. Trimming removed 0 bases from V and 1 base from J, with 11 bases in between. This CDR3 contains 16 residues. The CDR3 coding sequence is TGTGCCAGCAGCTTGGATCGGGGAGTTGCCAAAAACATTCAGTACTTC. This gives the protein CASSLDRGVAKNIQYF.

The chain combines TRBV7-9 with TRBJ2-7, with D uncertain. The V end was cut by 5 bases, the J end by 6 bases, with 17 bases between. This CDR3 comprises 14 residues. In germline, CDR1 is SEHNR, CDR2 FQNEAQ (reference sequence). CDR3 bases: TGTGCCAGCAGCCCCGCAGCTTACTCAAGCGAGCAGTACTTC. Translating it yields CASSPAAYSSEQYF.

The chain employs TRBV30 and TRBJ2-5; possible D gene TRBD1, 6 bases. The J call may be faulty, since TRBJ2-7 better matches the DNA end. CDR3 length: 13 residues. CDR1 and CDR2 (germline): GTSNPN, SVGIG (reference sequence). The CDR3 nucleotides are TGTGCCTGGATTGGCAGGGGCGGCAACGAGCAGTACTTC. Protein product: CAWIGRGGNEQYF.

This clone was seen just once. This chain joins TRBV4-1 and TRBJ2-7, with 11 bases identical to TRBD1. The CDR3 covers 18 residues. The V gene's germline CDR1 is MGHRA and CDR2 YSYEKL. Trimming at V came to 2 bases and at J to 5 bases, leaving 14 bases not matched to a gene. The CDR3 bases are TGCGCCAGCAGCCAATCAAACCCCGGGACAGGGGGTAAGGACGAGCAGTACTTC. Protein product: CASSQSNPGTGGKDEQYF.

This CDR3 is CASFQQGGTDTQYF. The CDR3 bases are TGTGCCAGCTTCCAGCAGGGAGGTACAGATACGCAGTATTTT. The chain has TRBV2 and TRBJ2-3; tentative D call: TRBD2 (6 bases). The V gene lost 8 bases and the J gene lost 3 bases, with 15 bases spanning the gap. Germline V gene lookup returns CDR1 SNHLY and CDR2 FYNNEI. CDR3 size: 14 residues.

V and J are TRBV5-6 and TRBJ2-7, with TRBD2 matching 10 bases. The CDR3 has 15 amino acids. Germline CDR1 is SGHDT and CDR2 is YYEEEE. V lost 1 base, J lost 0 bases, and 1 base stayed unmatched. The CDR3 region has the DNA TGTGCCAGCAGCTTGTCTAGCGGGAGCTCCTACGAGCAGTACTTC. This gives the protein CASSLSSGSSYEQYF.

The rearrangement joins TRBV10-3 to TRBJ2-7; 9 nucleotides match TRBD1. The length of the CDR3 is 16 residues. The J segment lost 1 base and the V segment lost 0 bases, leaving 4 bases of the junction unmatched. Germline V CDR1 and CDR2: ENHRY, SYGVKD. The CDR3 here is CAISESLGTGSYEQYF. The CDR3, as DNA: TGTGCCATCAGTGAGTCGTTAGGGACAGGGTCCTACGAGCAGTACTTC.

The chain joins TRBV15 to TRBJ2-5, with 7 bases that match TRBD2. Germline CDR1 reads LNHNV; CDR2 reads YYDKDF (reference sequence). The junction had 9 bases not matched to a gene; V was cut back by 0 bases and J by 2 bases. CDR3 length: 17 residues. In DNA, the CDR3 is TGTGCCACCAGCAGAGACGGGATACTAGCGCCACAAGAGACCCAGTACTTC. Translated: CATSRDGILAPQETQYF. Complete variable domain (other parts from reference TRBV15 and TRBJ2-5): DAMVIQNPRYQVTQFGKPVTLSCSQTLNHNVMYWYQQKSSQAPKLLFHYYDKDFNNEADTPDNFQSRRPNTSFCFLDIRSPGLGDTAMYLCATSRDGILAPQETQYFGPGTRLLVL.

The sample holds one count of this clone. The chain joins TRBV7-2 to TRBJ2-1; 13 bases align to TRBD2. In germline, CDR1 is SGHTA, CDR2 FQGNSA. This CDR3 has 16 amino acids. V was clipped by 0 bases and J by 7 bases; unmatched bases: 3. The CDR3 nucleotides are TGTGCCAGCAGCTTAGCGGTGACTAGCGGGAGGAATGAGCAGTTCTTC. Translated, it gives CASSLAVTSGRNEQFF.

CDR3 coding DNA: TGTGCCAGCAGCTTCCCGAGCCGAGGACAGGGCAATCAGCCCCAGCATTTT. Its protein is CASSFPSRGQGNQPQHF. This sequence joins TRBV12-1 and TRBJ1-5; the table's D call of TRBD1 was not tested on the DNA. TRBV12-1 is deemed a pseudogene. This CDR3 region has 17 residues.

The V call is TRBV2, the J call TRBJ1-1, with 7 bases matching TRBD1. J gave up 4 bases and V 0 bases, and 8 bases lay outside the gene matches. The CDR3 is made up of 16 amino acids. Germline V gene data show CDR1 as SNHLY and CDR2 as FYNNEI. The CDR3 DNA sequence: TGTGCCAGCAGTGAAGCGCACAGGGGACGGACCACTGAAGCTTTCTTT. Translation gives CASSEAHRGRTTEAFF.

The CDR3 nucleotides read TGTGCCAGCAGCTTATTTATGGGGGGCGATGGCTACACCTTC. This gives the protein CASSLFMGGDGYTF. V is TRBV7-2 and J is TRBJ1-2; TRBD1 is a possible D gene (6 bases). The V end lost 2 bases, the J end lost 6 bases, and 13 bases lay between the germline ends. Germline CDR1 and CDR2: SGHTA and FQGNSA. The CDR3 extends over 14 amino acids.

The chain uses TRBV10-2 and TRBJ1-5, with a tentative D call TRBD1 (6 bases). V was pared by 3 bases and J by 7 bases, with 10 bases between. This CDR3 has 13 residues. Germline CDR1 is WSHSY and CDR2 is SAAADI. As DNA, the CDR3 is TGCGCCAGCAGTGAAAACAGGGTACAGCCCCAGCATTTT. Its translation is CASSENRVQPQHF.

This clone appeared a few times. The rearrangement joins TRBV6-5 to TRBJ1-1; D is undetermined. Trimming shortened V by 8 bases and J by 1 base, and 8 bases separated the two germline ends. CDR1 and CDR2 from the germline V gene are MNHEY and SVGAGI. The CDR3 is made up of 12 amino acids. In DNA form, the CDR3 reads TGTGCCAGCTACGCAGGGAACACTGAAGCTTTCTTT. This codes for CASYAGNTEAFF.

The chain combines TRBV15 with TRBJ2-3; D perhaps matches TRBD2 (5 bases). Germline lookup yields CDR1 LNHNV and CDR2 YYDKDF (reference sequence). V was cut by 3 bases and J by 2 bases, with 12 bases left in between. CDR3 length: 15 amino acids. In DNA, the CDR3 is TGTGCCACCAGCAGCGGAGGCCATCCCACAGATACGCAGTATTTT. It encodes CATSSGGHPTDTQYF.

Note on this clone: This specimen includes other DNA sequences encoding the same CDR3. The genes are TRBV27 and TRBJ1-5; a weak D match, TRBD1 (5 bases). This CDR3 comprises 14 residues. The germline V gene encodes CDR1 MNHEY and CDR2 SMNVEV (reference sequence). Trimming removed 3 bases at V and 3 bases at J, with 9 bases between. The CDR3: CASSFQGTNQPQHF. The CDR3 DNA is TGTGCCAGCAGTTTTCAGGGTACCAATCAGCCCCAGCATTTT.

The chain recombines TRBV7-8 with TRBJ2-1, with D tentatively TRBD2 (5 bases). V lost 1 base and J 9 bases, leaving 19 bases between the germline ends. The CDR3 is 16 residues long. Germline CDR1 SGHVS, CDR2 FQNEAQ. The CDR3 DNA is TGTGCCAGCAGCTTAGTCGGCGGGTTGGCGTTTGGTGAGCAGTTCTTC. It yields the protein CASSLVGGLAFGEQFF. Variable domain in full (rest from reference TRBV7-8 and TRBJ2-1): GAGVSQSPRYKVAKRGQDVALRCDPISGHVSLFWYQQALGQGPEFLTYFQNEAQLDKSGLPSDRFFAERPEGSVSTLKIQRTQQEDSAVYLCASSLVGGLAFGEQFFGPGTRLTVL.

The gene calls are TRBV4-1 and TRBJ1-1; perhaps TRBD1 as D (6 bases). The CDR3 totals 14 residues. Per the germline V gene, CDR1 is MGHRA and CDR2 is YSYEKL. Trimming left V 1 base short and J 5 bases short, with 11 bases between. CDR3: CASSQAGTRTEAFF. In DNA form, the CDR3 reads TGCGCCAGCAGCCAAGCCGGGACAAGGACTGAAGCTTTCTTT.